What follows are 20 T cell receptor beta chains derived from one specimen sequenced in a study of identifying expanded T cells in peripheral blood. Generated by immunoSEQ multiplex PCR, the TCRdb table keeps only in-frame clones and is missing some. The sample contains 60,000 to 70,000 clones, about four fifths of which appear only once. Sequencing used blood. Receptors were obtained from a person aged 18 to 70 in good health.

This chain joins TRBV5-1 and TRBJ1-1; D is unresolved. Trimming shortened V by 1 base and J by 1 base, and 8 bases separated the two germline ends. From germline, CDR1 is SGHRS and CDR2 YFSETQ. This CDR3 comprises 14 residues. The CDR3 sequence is CASSLSVGNTEAFF. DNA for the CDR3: TGCGCCAGCAGCTTGTCCGTGGGGAACACTGAAGCTTTCTTT.

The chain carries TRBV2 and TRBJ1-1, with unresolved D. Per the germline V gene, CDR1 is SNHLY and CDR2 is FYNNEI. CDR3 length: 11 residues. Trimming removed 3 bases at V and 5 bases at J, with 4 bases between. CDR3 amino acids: CASSDGTEAFF. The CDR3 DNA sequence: TGTGCCAGCAGTGATGGGACTGAAGCTTTCTTT.

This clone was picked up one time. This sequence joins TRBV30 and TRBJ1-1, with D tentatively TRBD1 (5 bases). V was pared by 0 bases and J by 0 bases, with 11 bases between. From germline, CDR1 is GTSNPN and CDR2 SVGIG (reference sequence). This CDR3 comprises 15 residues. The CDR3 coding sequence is TGTGCCTGGAGTGTTTGGGGCGTAGTGAACACTGAAGCTTTCTTT. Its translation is CAWSVWGVVNTEAFF.

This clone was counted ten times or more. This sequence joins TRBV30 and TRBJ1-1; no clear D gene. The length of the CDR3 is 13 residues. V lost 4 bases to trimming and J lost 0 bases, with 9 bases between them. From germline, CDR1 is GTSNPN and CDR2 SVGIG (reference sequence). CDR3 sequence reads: CAWNTGMNTEAFF. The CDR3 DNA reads TGTGCCTGGAACACCGGCATGAACACTGAAGCTTTCTTT.

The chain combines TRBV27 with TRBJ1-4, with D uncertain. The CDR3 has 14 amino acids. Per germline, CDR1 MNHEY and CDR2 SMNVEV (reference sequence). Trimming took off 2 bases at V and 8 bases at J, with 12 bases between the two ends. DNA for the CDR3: TGTGCCAGCAGTTTAATAGAGGGAGTGGAAAAACTGTTTTTT. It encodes CASSLIEGVEKLFF.

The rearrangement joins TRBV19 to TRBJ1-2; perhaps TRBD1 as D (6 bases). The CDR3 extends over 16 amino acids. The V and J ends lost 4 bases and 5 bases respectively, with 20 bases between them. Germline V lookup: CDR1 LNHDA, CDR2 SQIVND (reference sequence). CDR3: CASSRTDPTAGYGYTF. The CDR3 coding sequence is TGTGCCAGTAGTAGGACAGACCCTACTGCTGGGTATGGCTACACCTTC.

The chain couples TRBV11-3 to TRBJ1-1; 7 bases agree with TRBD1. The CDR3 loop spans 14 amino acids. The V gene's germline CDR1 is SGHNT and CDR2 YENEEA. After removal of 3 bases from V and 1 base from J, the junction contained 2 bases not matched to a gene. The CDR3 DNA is TGTGCCAGCAGCTTCAGGGGGGAGAACACTGAAGCTTTCTTT. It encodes CASSFRGENTEAFF.

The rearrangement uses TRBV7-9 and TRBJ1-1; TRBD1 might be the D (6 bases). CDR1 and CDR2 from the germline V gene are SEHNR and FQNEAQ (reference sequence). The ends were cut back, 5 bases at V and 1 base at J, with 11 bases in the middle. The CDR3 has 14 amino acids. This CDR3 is CASSPRTENTEAFF. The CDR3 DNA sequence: TGTGCCAGCAGCCCCAGGACAGAGAACACTGAAGCTTTCTTT. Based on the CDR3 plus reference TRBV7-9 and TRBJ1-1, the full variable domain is DTGVSQNPRHKITKRGQNVTFRCDPISEHNRLYWYRQTLGQGPEFLTYFQNEAQLEKSRLLSDRFSAERPKGSFSTLEIQRTEQGDSAMYLCASSPRTENTEAFFGQGTRLTVV.

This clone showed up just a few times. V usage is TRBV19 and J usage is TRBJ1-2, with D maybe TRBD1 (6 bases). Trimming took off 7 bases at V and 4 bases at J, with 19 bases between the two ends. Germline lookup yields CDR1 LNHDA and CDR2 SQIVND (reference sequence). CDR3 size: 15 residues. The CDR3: CASTLHGTSSYGYTF. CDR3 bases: TGTGCCAGTACTCTACATGGGACATCGAGCTATGGCTACACCTTC.

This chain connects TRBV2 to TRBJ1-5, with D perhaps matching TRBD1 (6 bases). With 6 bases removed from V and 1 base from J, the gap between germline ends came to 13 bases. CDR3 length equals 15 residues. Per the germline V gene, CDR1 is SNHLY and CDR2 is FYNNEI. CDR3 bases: TGTGCCAGCAGCGGGGGGCGACAGAGCAATCAGCCCCAGCATTTT. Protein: CASSGGRQSNQPQHF. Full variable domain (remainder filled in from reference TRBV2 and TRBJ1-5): EPEVTQTPSHQVTQMGQEVILRCVPISNHLYFYWYRQILGQKVEFLVSFYNNEISEKSEIFDDQFSVERPDGSNFTLKIRSTKLEDSAMYFCASSGGRQSNQPQHFGDGTRLSIL.

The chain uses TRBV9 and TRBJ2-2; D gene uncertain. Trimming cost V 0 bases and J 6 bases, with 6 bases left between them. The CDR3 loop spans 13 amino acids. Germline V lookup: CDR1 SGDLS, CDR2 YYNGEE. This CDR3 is CASSVGGSGELFF. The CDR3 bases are TGTGCCAGCAGCGTAGGGGGATCCGGGGAGCTGTTTTTT.

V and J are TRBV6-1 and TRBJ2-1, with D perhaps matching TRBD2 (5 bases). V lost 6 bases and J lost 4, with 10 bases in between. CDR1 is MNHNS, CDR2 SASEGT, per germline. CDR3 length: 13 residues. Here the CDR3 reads CASRQTSYNEQFF. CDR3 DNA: TGTGCCAGCAGACAAACTAGTTACAATGAGCAGTTCTTC.

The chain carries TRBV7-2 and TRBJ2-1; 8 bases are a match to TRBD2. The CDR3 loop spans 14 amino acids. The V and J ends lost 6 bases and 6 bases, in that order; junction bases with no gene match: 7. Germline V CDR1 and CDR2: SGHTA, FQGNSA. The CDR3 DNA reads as TGTGCCAGCAGGAGGCAGCGGGAGATCAATGAGCAGTTCTTC. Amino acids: CASRRQREINEQFF.

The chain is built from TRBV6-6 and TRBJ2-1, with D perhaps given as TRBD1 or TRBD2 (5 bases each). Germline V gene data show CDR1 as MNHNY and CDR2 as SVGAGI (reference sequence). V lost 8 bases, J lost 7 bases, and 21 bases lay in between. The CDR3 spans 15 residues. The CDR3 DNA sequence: TGTGCCAGCGGGACCTTGGCGGGCCAAGGGAATGAGCAGTTCTTC. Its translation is CASGTLAGQGNEQFF.

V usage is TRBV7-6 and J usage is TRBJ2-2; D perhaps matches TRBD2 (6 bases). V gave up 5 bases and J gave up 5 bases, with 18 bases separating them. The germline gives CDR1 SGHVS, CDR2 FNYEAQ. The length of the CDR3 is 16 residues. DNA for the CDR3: TGTGCCAGCAGCACCCTCCGCGGGGTCAGGACCGGGGAGCTGTTTTTT. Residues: CASSTLRGVRTGELFF. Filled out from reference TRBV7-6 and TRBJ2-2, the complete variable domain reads GAGVSQSPRYKVTKRGQDVALRCDPISGHVSLYWYRQALGQGPEFLTYFNYEAQQDKSGLPNDRFSAERPEGSISTLTIQRTEQRDSAMYRCASSTLRGVRTGELFFGEGSRLTVL.

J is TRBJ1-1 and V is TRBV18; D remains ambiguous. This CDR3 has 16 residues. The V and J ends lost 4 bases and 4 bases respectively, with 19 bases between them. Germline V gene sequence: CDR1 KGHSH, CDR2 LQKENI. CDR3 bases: TGTGCCAGCTCACGGACCCACTTACAAATGGGCACTGAAGCTTTCTTT. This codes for CASSRTHLQMGTEAFF.

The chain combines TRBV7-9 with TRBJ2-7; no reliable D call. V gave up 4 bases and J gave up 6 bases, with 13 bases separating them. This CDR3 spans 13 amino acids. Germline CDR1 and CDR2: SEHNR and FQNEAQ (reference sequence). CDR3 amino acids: CASSSTLLPEQYF. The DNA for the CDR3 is TGTGCCAGCAGCTCGACCCTCCTCCCCGAGCAGTACTTC.

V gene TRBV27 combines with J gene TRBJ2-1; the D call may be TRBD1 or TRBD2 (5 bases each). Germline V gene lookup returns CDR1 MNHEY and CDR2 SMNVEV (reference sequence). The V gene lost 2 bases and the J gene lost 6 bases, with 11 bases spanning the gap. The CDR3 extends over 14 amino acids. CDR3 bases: TGTGCCAGCAGTTTAGGGGGTCCGCTCAATGAGCAGTTCTTC. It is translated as CASSLGGPLNEQFF.

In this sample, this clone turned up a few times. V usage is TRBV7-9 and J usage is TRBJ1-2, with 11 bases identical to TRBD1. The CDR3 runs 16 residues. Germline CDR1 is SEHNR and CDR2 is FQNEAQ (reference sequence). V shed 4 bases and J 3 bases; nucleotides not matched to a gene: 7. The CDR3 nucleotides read TGTGCCAGCAGCTCTGGACAGGGGGCGACGGACTATGGCTACACCTTC. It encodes CASSSGQGATDYGYTF. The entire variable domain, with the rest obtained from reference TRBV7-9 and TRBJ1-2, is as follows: DTGVSQNPRHKITKRGQNVTFRCDPISEHNRLYWYRQTLGQGPEFLTYFQNEAQLEKSRLLSDRFSAERPKGSFSTLEIQRTEQGDSAMYLCASSSGQGATDYGYTFGSGTRLTVV.

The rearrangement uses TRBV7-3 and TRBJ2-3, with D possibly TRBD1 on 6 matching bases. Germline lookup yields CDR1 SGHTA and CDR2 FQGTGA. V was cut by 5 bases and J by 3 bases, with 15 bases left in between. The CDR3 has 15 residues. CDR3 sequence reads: CASSTFGTQTDTQYF. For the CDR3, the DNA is TGTGCCAGCAGCACATTCGGGACACAGACAGATACGCAGTATTTT. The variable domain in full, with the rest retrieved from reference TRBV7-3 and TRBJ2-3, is GAGVSQTPSNKVTEKGKYVELRCDPISGHTALYWYRQSLGQGPEFLIYFQGTGAADDSGLPNDRFFAVRPEGSVSTLKIQRTERGDSAVYLCASSTFGTQTDTQYFGPGTRLTVL.